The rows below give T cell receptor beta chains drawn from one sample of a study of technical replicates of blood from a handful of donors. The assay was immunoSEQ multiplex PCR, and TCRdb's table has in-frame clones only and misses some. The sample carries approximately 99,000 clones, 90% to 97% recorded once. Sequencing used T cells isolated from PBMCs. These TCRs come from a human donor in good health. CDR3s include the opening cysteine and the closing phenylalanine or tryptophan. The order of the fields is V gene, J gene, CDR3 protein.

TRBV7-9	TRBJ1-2	CASRPGFRGYTF
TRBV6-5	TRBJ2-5	CASSSGAETQYF
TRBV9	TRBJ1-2	CASTATLTASGYTF
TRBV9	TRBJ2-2	CASSRTGMVNTGELFF
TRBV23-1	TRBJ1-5	CASSQRDRGYGNQPQHF
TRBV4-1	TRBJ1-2	CASSPPGGGVSYGYTF
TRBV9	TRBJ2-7	CASSAGTGGYEQYF
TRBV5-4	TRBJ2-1	CASSLAGAPHEQFF
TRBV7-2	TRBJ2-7	CASSARGPHEQYF
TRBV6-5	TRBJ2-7	CASSWGEVVGEQYF
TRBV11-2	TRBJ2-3	CASSLSRNREVPDTQYF
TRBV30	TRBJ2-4	CAWSVTFLGGLDF
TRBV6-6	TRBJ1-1	CASGPDRGYTEAFF
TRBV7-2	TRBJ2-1	CASSYLTSGSTDEQFF
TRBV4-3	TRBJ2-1	CASSQSGNEQFF
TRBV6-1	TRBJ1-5	CASSVPGQGAAPQHF
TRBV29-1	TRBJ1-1	CSVYFSRMNTEAFF
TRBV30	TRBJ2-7	CAWTPGLDYEQYF
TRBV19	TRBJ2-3	CASSIRGGILPDTQYF
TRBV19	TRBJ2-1	CASSIDGSSYNEQFF
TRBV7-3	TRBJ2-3	CASSFPSTDTQYF
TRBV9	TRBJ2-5	CASSGTGIETQYF
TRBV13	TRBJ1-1	CASSYRFRAFF
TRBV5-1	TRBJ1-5	CASSPETGWNQPQHF
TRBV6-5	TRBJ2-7	CASSSTPGSSYEQYF
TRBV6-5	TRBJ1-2	CASSSGWEGYTF
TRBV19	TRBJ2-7	CASSSLRGMNEQYF
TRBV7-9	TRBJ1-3	CASNGLQGNRGNTIYF
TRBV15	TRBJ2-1	CATSRARSGQGVHEQFF
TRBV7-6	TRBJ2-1	CASSLAGTAFF